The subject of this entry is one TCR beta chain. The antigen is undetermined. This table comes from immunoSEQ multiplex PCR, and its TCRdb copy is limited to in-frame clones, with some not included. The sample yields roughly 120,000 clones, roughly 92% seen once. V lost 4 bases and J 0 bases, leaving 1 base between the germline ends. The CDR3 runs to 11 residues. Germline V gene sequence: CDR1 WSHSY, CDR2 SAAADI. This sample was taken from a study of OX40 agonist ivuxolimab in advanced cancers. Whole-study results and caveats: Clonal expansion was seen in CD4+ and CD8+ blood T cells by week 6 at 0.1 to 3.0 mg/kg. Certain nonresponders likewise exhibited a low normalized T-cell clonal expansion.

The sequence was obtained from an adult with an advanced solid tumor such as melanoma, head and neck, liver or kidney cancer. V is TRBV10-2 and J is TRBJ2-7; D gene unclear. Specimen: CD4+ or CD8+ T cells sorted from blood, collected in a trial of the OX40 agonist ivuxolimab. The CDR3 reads CASSVSYEQYF. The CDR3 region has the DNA TGCGCCAGCAGTGTCTCCTACGAGCAGTACTTC.